The 10 T cell receptor beta chains presented below share a single source sample, sequenced in a study of blood T cell repertoires in COVID-19. Generated by immunoSEQ multiplex PCR, the TCRdb table keeps only in-frame clones and is missing some. The top ten hold around 8% of the sample, which has under 200,000 clones, more than 65% seen once. Sequencing was carried out using peripheral blood. The receptors shown here come from a woman aged 60-70 years with COVID-19, enrolled during active disease.

This clone has just one count. The CDR3 spells CASSGTDSSSYNEQFF. The CDR3 region has the DNA TGTGCCAGCAGTGGAACCGATTCGAGCTCCTACAATGAGCAGTTCTTC. This rearrangement joins TRBV2 to TRBJ2-1, with D uncertain. The CDR3 runs 16 residues. The V end lost 4 bases, the J end lost 0 bases, and 13 bases lay between the germline ends. Per the germline V gene, CDR1 is SNHLY and CDR2 is FYNNEI.

V gene TRBV5-1 combines with J gene TRBJ1-1, with 7 bases lining up with TRBD1. The V segment lost 4 bases and the J segment 9 bases; nucleotides outside the gene matches: 18. The CDR3 covers 16 residues. Germline V gives CDR1 SGHRS, CDR2 YFSETQ. The CDR3 region is CASSLGQEQAASKAFF. CDR3 nucleotides: TGCGCCAGCAGCCTTGGACAGGAGCAGGCGGCTTCCAAAGCTTTCTTT.

The chain has TRBV9 and TRBJ1-2; 9 bases map to TRBD1. The germline V gene encodes CDR1 SGDLS and CDR2 YYNGEE. V shed 1 base and J 7 bases; nucleotides not matched to a gene: 11. The length of the CDR3 is 16 residues. CDR3 coding DNA: TGTGCCAGCAGCGTATTCGACCAGACAGGGGGTTTTGGCTACACCTTC. Its translation: CASSVFDQTGGFGYTF.

The chain has TRBV6-2 or TRBV6-3 and TRBJ2-2, with 11 bases lining up with TRBD2. The germline V gene encodes CDR1 MNHEY and CDR2 SVGEGT. Trimming took 2 bases from V and 7 from J; bases not matched to a gene: 6. The CDR3 is 16 amino acids. As DNA, the CDR3 is TGTGCCAGCAGTTACGGGCTAGCGGGAGGCAGCGGGGAGCTGTTTTTT. It specifies CASSYGLAGGSGELFF.

This chain joins TRBV7-9 and TRBJ1-2; tentatively, D is TRBD1 (5 bases). Trimming took 5 bases from V and 0 from J, leaving 16 bases between them. There are 16 residues in the CDR3. Per germline, CDR1 SEHNR and CDR2 FQNEAQ (reference sequence). CDR3 residues: CASSLAGGDPNYGYTF. CDR3 bases: TGTGCCAGCAGCCTGGCGGGGGGTGACCCTAACTATGGCTACACCTTC.

The chain recombines TRBV19 with TRBJ1-6, with D unclear. This CDR3 is built from 14 residues. Germline CDR1 and CDR2: LNHDA and SQIVND (reference sequence). Trimming cost V 1 base and J 8 bases, with 9 bases left between them. The CDR3 DNA sequence: TGTGCCAGTAGTATAGCACGGGAAGATTCACCCCTCCACTTT. The encoded protein is CASSIAREDSPLHF.

The V gene is TRBV20-1, the J gene TRBJ2-7, with 7 nucleotides matching TRBD1. After removal of 4 bases from V and 6 bases from J, the junction contained 3 bases not matched to a gene. The CDR3 extends over 11 amino acids. The germline V gene has CDR1 DFQATT and CDR2 SNEGSKA (reference sequence). Here the CDR3 reads CSAKNRGEQYF. The CDR3 bases are TGCAGTGCTAAGAACAGGGGCGAGCAGTACTTC.

The genes are TRBV28 and TRBJ2-2; D perhaps matches TRBD1 (6 bases). Trimming pared 2 bases from V and 0 bases from J, leaving 16 bases between. Germline CDR1 and CDR2: MDHEN and SYDVKM. This CDR3 is built from 18 residues. CDR3 sequence reads: CASSLQTPWTANTGELFF. For the CDR3, the DNA is TGTGCCAGCAGTTTACAAACACCTTGGACAGCGAACACCGGGGAGCTGTTTTTT.

This clone has a single count. V and J are TRBV11-3 and TRBJ2-2; 10 positions agree with TRBD2. The germline V gene has CDR1 SGHNT and CDR2 YENEEA. Germline trimming cut 5 bases from V and 4 bases from J; bases unmatched to any gene: 10. The CDR3 runs 17 residues. CDR3 sequence: CASSDGTSAPGTGELFF. CDR3 in DNA: TGTGCCAGCAGCGATGGGACTAGCGCCCCGGGCACCGGGGAGCTGTTTTTT.

The sample holds one count of this clone. The chain carries TRBV7-9 and TRBJ2-3, with D possibly TRBD2 on 5 matching bases. The CDR3 spans 16 residues. V lost 2 bases to trimming and J lost 6 bases, with 18 bases between them. From germline, CDR1 is SEHNR and CDR2 FQNEAQ (reference sequence). The CDR3 protein is CASSLWNAPRRDTQYF. CDR3 bases: TGTGCCAGCAGCTTATGGAATGCCCCCCGGAGGGATACGCAGTATTTT.